This T cell receptor beta chain came from a study of blood T cell repertoires in COVID-19. Looking at the study overall: T cells, B-cell-depleted T cells, or PBMCs supplied cDNA or gDNA.

The germline CDR1 and CDR2 sequences are MNHEY and SVGAGI. Trimming removed 2 bases from V and 7 bases from J, with 15 bases in between. The CDR3 totals 14 residues. Original processing notes: Amplification of reference gene primers provided the estimated nucleated cell counts. Data came from immunoSEQ multiplex PCR; TCRdb stores just in-frame clones and leaves some out. The DNA was the basis for D and trimming; V, J and clone size are from that table. The sample has some 200,000 clones, roughly 80% seen once. Sequencing input: PBMCs or T cells enriched from blood (not recorded which). This TCR was recovered from an older woman with acute COVID-19. The chain has TRBV6-5 and TRBJ2-7; D possibly corresponds to TRBD2 (5 bases). Here the CDR3 reads CASSYRAASGEQYF. The CDR3 coding sequence is TGTGCCAGCAGTTACCGGGCGGCCTCGGGGGAGCAGTACTTC.